This T cell receptor (beta chain) was observed in a study of metastatic and nonmetastatic thyroid tumors. Study details: Samples came from malignant and benign thyroid patients, and repertoires were compared across blood and tumor or nodule tissue. Study results and caveats: TCR beta diversity was reportedly significantly higher in malignant thyroid tumors than benign nodules, in blood and tumor.

The CDR3 is 18 residues long. Trimming took off 8 bases at V and 0 bases at J, with 23 bases between the two ends. The germline V gene encodes CDR1 SNHLY and CDR2 FYNNEI. The entire patient cohort was treatment-naive prior to thyroid surgery. This clone has a count of ten or more. Its antigen is undetermined. Source study methods: In papillary thyroid cancer, a distant-metastasis classifier was built using CDR3 differences across clinicopathological groups. TCRdb re-called clones from the PCR reads using MiXCR. The V and J calls here are based on TCRdb, not the publication. The table shows about 92,000 clones, with 14% to 15% occurring only once.

The origin of this receptor is a female donor with papillary thyroid cancer or a benign thyroid nodule (not recorded which). Some clones in this sample may be carry-over from other donors' samples. This rearrangement joins TRBV2 to TRBJ2-1, with D perhaps matching TRBD2 (7 bases). The specimen was blood. CDR3 in amino acids: CASAWGWGGSSSYNEQFF. In DNA, the CDR3 is TGTGCCAGCGCATGGGGTTGGGGGGGCTCTAGCTCCTACAATGAGCAGTTCTTC.